These 7 T cell receptor beta chains came from one sample sequenced in a study of human T cells and chemical hapten exposure. Time point noted: patch test 1, 2 weeks after DPC sensitization. Treatment in this sample: therapeutic diphenylcyclopropenone sensitization with weekly scalp DPC. RNA extraction used unfractionated whole blood as the source of total RNA. A single record per CDR3 protein comes from TCRdb applying MiXCR to the RACE reads. The data show about 34,000 distinct CDR3 sequences, with approximately 6.3% seen just once and 9.1% held by the top ten. The starting material was whole blood, obtained in connection with sensitization to the hapten diphenylcyclopropenone (DPC). The receptors stem from a woman aged 25 to 45 with alopecia areata. Some clones in this sample may be carry-over from other donors' samples.

The rearrangement joins TRBV9 to TRBJ2-5; D possibly corresponds to TRBD2 (5 bases). CDR3 size: 15 residues. Trimming cost V 4 bases and J 5 bases, with 18 bases left between them. The V gene's germline CDR1 is SGDLS and CDR2 YYNGEE. The CDR3 here is CASSPRDRSGETQYF. The CDR3 DNA is TGTGCCAGCAGCCCCCGAGACCGATCGGGGGAGACCCAGTACTTC.

This clonotype was seen just once. A read error may produce the germline difference seen at one junction end. The rearrangement joins TRBV5-1 to TRBJ1-1, with D maybe TRBD1 (5 bases). The CDR3 contains 13 residues. Germline V gene sequence: CDR1 SGHRS, CDR2 YFSETQ. The CDR3 spells CASTLGGEGEAFF. The CDR3 region has the DNA TGCGCCAGCACCTTGGGGGGAGAGGGAGAAGCTTTCTTT.

The J gene is TRBJ2-2, the V gene TRBV29-1, with 7 bases that match TRBD1. Germline CDR1 reads SQVTM; CDR2 reads ANQGSEA. CDR3 length: 14 amino acids. V shed 6 bases, J shed 0 bases, and the junction held 4 bases outside the gene matches. This CDR3 reads CSVGTATNTGELFF. DNA for the CDR3: TGCAGCGTAGGGACAGCGACGAACACCGGGGAGCTGTTTTTT.

This clonotype was found many times. This chain uses TRBV12-3 or TRBV12-4 with TRBJ2-7, with 9 bases identical to TRBD2. This CDR3 spans 15 amino acids. Trimming took 5 bases from V and 5 from J; bases not matched to a gene: 10. CDR3 DNA sequence: TGTGCCAGCAGTCCCCCTGGGACTAGCCTCGACGAGCAGTACTTC. It codes for CASSPPGTSLDEQYF.

In this sample, this clonotype turned up many times. The chain links TRBV4-3 to TRBJ2-3, with D unclear. The germline V gene has CDR1 LGHNA and CDR2 YSLEER. The V end lost 0 bases, the J end lost 5 bases, and 12 bases lay between the germline ends. The CDR3 runs to 15 residues. The CDR3 coding sequence is TGCGCCAGCAGCCAAGACCGCGCCTTATTAGATACGCAGTATTTT. Amino acid sequence: CASSQDRALLDTQYF.

This clonotype was found many times. The genes are TRBV24-1 and TRBJ1-1; D is undetermined. The CDR3 has 13 amino acids. The germline V and J ends were trimmed by 1 base and 3 bases, with 5 bases remaining between them. The germline gives CDR1 KGHDR, CDR2 SFDVKD. Written as DNA, the CDR3 is TGTGCCACCAGTGATTTATGGTACACTGAAGCTTTCTTT. Protein: CATSDLWYTEAFF.

The genes are TRBV14 and TRBJ2-3; D not certain. The CDR3 extends over 17 amino acids. V was clipped by 1 base and J by 10 bases, with 24 bases between them. Germline V gives CDR1 SGHDN, CDR2 FVKESK. CDR3 sequence (DNA): TGTGCCAGCAGCCAAGTTGGTGGCTCTCGACGGGCCGCGGCGCAGTATTTT. It is translated as CASSQVGGSRRAAAQYF.